Given below is one T cell receptor (beta chain) in context. Its antigen is undetermined. CDR1 LGHNA and CDR2 YNFKEQ come from the germline V gene. The CDR3 is made up of 15 amino acids. Trimming removed 0 bases from V and 7 bases from J; junction bases left unmatched: 8. The data were obtained in a study of Ad26.COV2.S vaccination and SARS-CoV-2 variants. Across the study: Within the COV1001 Ad26.COV2.S trial arm, the donor was enrolled. General study points: Participants given vaccine showed non-spike TCR breadth similar to that of placebo recipients.

The repertoire was sequenced with immunoSEQ multiplex PCR; TCRdb's copy has only in-frame clones and lacks some. The table shows 510,000 or so clones, with around nine tenths occurring only once. Treatment indicated: some 20 received Ad26.COV2.S at low or high dose, single or two shots; roughly five received placebo; per-sample allocation not given. After the first vaccine or placebo injection, samples were drawn on day 63. Expression of Wuhan-strain SARS-CoV-2 spike came from the Ad26 vector that formed the vaccine. This TCR came from a person between 18 and 60 years old who received the Ad26.COV2.S COVID-19 vaccine or a placebo. The starting material was peripheral blood, obtained in a trial of Ad26.COV2.S vaccine versus placebo. The genes are TRBV4-2 and TRBJ2-7; 8 nucleotides agree with TRBD1. The CDR3 DNA follows: TGTGCCAGCAGCCAAGATGTTCAGGGGGCGGGTGAGCAGTACTTC. It encodes CASSQDVQGAGEQYF.